This T cell receptor (beta chain) originates from a study of T cells in localized non-small cell lung cancer. CDR1 is LNHDA and CDR2 is SQIVND in the germline V gene (reference sequence). The CDR3 loop spans 16 amino acids. The V segment lost 8 bases and the J segment 1 base; nucleotides outside the gene matches: 10. Only in-frame clones appear in the TCRdb table, and some are missing; sequencing was by immunoSEQ multiplex PCR. The data contain 35,000 to 45,000 clones, more than 90% of them singletons. The chain uses TRBV19 and TRBJ1-1, with 10 bases aligning to TRBD1. The receptor's source is a female donor older than 55 with stage I lung adenocarcinoma. Sequencing was performed on peripheral blood, taken before any cancer treatment. The CDR3 loop is CASYPGQGIRNTEAFF. Here the CDR3 DNA reads TGTGCCAGTTATCCGGGACAGGGGATAAGGAACACTGAAGCTTTCTTT.